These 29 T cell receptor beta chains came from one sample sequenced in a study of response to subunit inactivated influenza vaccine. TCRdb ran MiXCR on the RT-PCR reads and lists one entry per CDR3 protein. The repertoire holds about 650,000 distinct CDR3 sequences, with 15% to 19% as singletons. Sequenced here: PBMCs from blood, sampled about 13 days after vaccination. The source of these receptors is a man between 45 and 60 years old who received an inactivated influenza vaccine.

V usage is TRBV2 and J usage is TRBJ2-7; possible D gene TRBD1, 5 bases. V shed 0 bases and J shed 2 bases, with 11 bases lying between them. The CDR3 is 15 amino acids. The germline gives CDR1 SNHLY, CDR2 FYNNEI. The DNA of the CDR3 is TGTGCCAGCAGTGAAGCCCAGGGCGGAACCTACGAGCAGTACTTC. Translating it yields CASSEAQGGTYEQYF.

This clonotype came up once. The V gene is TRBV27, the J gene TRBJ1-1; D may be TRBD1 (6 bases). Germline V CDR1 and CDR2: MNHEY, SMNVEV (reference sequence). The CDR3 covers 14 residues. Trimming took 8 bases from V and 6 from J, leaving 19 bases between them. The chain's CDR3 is CASRFLTGKAEAFF. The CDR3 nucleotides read TGTGCCAGCCGGTTCTTGACAGGAAAGGCTGAAGCTTTCTTT.

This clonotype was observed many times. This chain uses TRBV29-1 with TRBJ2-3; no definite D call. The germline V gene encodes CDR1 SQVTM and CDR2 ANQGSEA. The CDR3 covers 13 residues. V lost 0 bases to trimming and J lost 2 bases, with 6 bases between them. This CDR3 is CSVEDSDTDTQYF. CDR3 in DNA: TGCAGCGTTGAAGATTCCGACACAGATACGCAGTATTTT.

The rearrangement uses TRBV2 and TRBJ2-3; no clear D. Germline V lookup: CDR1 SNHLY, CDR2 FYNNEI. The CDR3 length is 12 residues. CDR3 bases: TGTGCGAGGCAAGGATCCACAGATACGCAGTATTTT. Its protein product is CARQGSTDTQYF.

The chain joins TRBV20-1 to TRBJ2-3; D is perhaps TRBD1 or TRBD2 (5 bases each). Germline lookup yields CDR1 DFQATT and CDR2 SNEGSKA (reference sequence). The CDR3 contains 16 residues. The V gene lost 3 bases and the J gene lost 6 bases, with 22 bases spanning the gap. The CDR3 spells CSASRRRGGWGDTQYF. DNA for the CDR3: TGCAGTGCTAGTAGGCGTCGTGGCGGATGGGGGGATACGCAGTATTTT.

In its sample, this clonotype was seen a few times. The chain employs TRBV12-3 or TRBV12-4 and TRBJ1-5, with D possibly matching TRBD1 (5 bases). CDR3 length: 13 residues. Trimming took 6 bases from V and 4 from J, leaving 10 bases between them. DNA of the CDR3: TGTGCCAGCAGCTTCGACAGTAATCAGCCCCAGCATTTT. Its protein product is CASSFDSNQPQHF.

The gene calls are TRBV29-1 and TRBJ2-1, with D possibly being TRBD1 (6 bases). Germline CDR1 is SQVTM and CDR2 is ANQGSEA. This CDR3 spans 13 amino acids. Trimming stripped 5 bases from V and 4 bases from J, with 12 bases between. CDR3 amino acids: CSVFIQGYNEQFF. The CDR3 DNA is TGCAGCGTTTTCATCCAGGGGTACAATGAGCAGTTCTTC.

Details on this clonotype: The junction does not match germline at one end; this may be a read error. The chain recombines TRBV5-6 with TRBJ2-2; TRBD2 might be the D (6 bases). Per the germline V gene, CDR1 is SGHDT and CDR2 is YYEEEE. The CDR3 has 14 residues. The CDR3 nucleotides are TGTGCCAGCAGCTCCGGGATAACTAACGGGGGGCTGTTTTTT. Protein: CASSSGITNGGLFF.

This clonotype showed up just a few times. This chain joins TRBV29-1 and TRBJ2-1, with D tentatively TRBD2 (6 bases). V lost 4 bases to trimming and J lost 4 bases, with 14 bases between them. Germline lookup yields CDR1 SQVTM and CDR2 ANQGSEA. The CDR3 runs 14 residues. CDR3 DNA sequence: TGCAGCGTTGCTCCGGCGGGAAGGTACAATGAGCAGTTCTTC. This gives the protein CSVAPAGRYNEQFF.

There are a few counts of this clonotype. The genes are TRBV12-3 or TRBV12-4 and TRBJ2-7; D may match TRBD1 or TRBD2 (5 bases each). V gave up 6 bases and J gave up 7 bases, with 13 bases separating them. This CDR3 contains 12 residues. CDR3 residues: CASSLSEGEQYF. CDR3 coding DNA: TGTGCCAGCAGCCTCTCCGAGGGGGAGCAGTACTTC.

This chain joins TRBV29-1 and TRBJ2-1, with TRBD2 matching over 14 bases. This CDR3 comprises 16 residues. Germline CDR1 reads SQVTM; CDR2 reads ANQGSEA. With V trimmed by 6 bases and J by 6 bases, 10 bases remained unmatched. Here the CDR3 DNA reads TGCAGCGTAAGTGGACTAGCGGGAGGCGGAGGCAATGAGCAGTTCTTC. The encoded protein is CSVSGLAGGGGNEQFF.

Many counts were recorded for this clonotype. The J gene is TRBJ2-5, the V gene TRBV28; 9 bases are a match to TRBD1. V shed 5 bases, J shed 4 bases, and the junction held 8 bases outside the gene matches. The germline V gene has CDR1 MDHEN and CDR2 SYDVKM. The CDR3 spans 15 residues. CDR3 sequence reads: CASSLDRGRGETQYF. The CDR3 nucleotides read TGTGCCAGCAGTCTGGACAGGGGTAGGGGAGAGACCCAGTACTTC.

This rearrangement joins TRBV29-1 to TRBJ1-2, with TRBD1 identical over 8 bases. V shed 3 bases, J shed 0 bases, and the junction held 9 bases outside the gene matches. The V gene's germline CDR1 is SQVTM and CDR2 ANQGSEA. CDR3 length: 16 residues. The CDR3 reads CSVEWAGGVTNYGYTF. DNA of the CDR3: TGCAGCGTTGAGTGGGCAGGGGGCGTAACTAACTATGGCTACACCTTC.

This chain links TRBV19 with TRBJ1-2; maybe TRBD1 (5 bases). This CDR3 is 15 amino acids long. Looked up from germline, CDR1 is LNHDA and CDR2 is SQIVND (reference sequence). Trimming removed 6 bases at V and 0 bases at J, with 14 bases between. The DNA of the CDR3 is TGTGCCAGTAGCGTCCGGGACTCCGCTAACTATGGCTACACCTTC. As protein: CASSVRDSANYGYTF.

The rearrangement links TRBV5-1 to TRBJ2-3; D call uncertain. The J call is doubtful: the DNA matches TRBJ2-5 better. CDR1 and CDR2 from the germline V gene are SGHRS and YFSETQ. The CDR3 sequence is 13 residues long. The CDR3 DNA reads TGCGCCAGCCGATCTGGACCTCTGGAGACCCAGTACTTC. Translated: CASRSGPLETQYF.

The CDR3 region is CAWIWSGVNTGELFF. As DNA, the CDR3 is TGTGCCTGGATTTGGAGCGGGGTAAACACCGGGGAGCTGTTTTTT. The chain combines TRBV30 with TRBJ2-2, with TRBD2 matching 7 bases. The CDR3 extends over 15 amino acids. V shed 4 bases and J 2 bases; nucleotides not matched to a gene: 7. Germline values: CDR1 GTSNPN, CDR2 SVGIG (reference sequence).

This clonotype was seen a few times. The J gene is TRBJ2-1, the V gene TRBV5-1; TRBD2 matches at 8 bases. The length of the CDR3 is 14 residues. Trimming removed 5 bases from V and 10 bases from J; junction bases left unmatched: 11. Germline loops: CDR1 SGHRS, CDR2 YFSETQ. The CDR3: CASRGGLVAEEQFF. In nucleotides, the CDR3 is TGCGCCAGCAGAGGGGGACTAGTGGCAGAGGAGCAGTTCTTC.

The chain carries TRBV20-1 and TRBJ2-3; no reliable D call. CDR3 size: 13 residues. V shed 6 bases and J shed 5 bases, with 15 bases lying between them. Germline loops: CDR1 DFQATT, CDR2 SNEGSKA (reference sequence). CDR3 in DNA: TGCAGTGCCACAGCGACTGTGAAAGATACGCAGTATTTT. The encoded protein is CSATATVKDTQYF.

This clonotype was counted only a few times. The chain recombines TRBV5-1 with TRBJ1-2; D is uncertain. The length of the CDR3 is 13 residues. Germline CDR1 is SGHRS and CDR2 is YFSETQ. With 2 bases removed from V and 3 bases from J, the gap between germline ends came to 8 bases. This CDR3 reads CASSFDSDYGYTF. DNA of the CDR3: TGCGCCAGCAGCTTTGATTCTGACTATGGCTACACCTTC.

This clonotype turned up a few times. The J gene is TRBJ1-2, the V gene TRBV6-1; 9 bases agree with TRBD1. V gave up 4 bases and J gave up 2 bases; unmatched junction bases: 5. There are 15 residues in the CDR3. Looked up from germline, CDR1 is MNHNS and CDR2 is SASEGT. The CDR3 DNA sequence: TGTGCCAGCAGTGGAGGGACAGGGTGGAACTATGGCTACACCTTC. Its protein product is CASSGGTGWNYGYTF.

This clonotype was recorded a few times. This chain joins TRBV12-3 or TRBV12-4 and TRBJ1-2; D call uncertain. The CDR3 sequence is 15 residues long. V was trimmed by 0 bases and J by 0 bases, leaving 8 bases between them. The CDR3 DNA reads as TGTGCCAGCAGTTTAGCCCCAGAACCTAACTATGGCTACACCTTC. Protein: CASSLAPEPNYGYTF.

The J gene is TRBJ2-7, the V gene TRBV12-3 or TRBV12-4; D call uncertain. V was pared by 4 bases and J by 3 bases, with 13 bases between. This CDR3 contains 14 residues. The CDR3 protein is CASSYGPEYYEQYF. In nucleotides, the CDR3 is TGTGCCAGCAGTTACGGGCCAGAATACTACGAGCAGTACTTC.

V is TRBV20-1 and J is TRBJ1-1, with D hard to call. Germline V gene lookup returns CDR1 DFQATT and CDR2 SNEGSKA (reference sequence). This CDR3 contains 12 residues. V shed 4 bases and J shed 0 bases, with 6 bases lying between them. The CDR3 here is CSANVVNTEAFF. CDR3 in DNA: TGCAGTGCTAATGTAGTGAACACTGAAGCTTTCTTT.

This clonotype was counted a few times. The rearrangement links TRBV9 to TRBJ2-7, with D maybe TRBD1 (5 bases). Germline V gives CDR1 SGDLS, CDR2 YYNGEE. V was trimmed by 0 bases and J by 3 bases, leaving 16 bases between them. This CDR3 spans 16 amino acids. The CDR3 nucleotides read TGTGCCAGCAGCGTAGGTCCTGGGGCACCCATCTACGAGCAGTACTTC. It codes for CASSVGPGAPIYEQYF.

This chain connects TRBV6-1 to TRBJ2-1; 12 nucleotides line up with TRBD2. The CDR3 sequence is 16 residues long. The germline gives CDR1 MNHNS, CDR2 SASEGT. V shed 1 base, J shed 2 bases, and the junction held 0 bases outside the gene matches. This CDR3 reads CASSEGTSGTYNEQFF. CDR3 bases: TGTGCCAGCAGTGAAGGGACTAGCGGGACCTACAATGAGCAGTTCTTC.

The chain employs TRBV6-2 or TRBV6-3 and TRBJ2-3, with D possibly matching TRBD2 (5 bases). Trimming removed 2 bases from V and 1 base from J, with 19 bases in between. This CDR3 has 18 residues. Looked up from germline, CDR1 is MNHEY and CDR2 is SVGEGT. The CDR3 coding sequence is TGTGCCAGCAGTTACGTCGCCCTAGCTTGTCCTGGCACAGATACGCAGTATTTT. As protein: CASSYVALACPGTDTQYF.

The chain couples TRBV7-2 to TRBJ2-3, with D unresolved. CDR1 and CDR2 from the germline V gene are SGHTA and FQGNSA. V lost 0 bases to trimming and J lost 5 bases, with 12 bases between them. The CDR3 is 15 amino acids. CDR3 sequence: CASSLAIGSVDTQYF. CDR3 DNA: TGTGCCAGCAGCTTAGCGATAGGGTCTGTAGATACGCAGTATTTT.

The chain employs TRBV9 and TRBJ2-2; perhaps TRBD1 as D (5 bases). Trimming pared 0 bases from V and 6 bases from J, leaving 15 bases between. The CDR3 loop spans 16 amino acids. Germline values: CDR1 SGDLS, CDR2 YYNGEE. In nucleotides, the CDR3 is TGTGCCAGCAGCGTAGGGATAGGGGCAGGCTCCGGGGAGCTGTTTTTT. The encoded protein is CASSVGIGAGSGELFF.

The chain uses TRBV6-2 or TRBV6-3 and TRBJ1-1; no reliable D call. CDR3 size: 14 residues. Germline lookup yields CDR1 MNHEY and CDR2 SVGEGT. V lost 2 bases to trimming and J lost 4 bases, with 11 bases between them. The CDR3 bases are TGTGCCAGCAGTTACATGGGAGTGGGCACTGAAGCTTTCTTT. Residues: CASSYMGVGTEAFF.